The rows below give T cell receptor beta chains drawn from one sample of a study of spatial heterogeneity in lung cancer. TCRdb ran MiXCR on the 5' RACE reads and lists one entry per CDR3 protein. The sample comprises 8,200 or so distinct CDR3 sequences, 7% of which are singletons, and over 6.5% rests with the top ten. The source was lung tumor tissue, collected at surgery. The receptors stem from a male donor with early-stage non-small cell lung cancer. CDR3s include the opening cysteine and the closing phenylalanine or tryptophan. A D gene is named only where the DNA matches it firmly. Size is stated for part of the rows, as once, few or many counts, or as a class when the clone is expanded.

DNA: TGTGCCAGCAGCCCCGGTTCCGGCAGGCAAGAGACCCAGTACTTC
CDR3: CASSPGSGRQETQYF
J: TRBJ2-5
size: many
length: 15
V: TRBV5-4
D: -

DNA: TGTGCTAGTGGTTTACAAGGGTTTGGCTACACCTTC
CDR3: CASGLQGFGYTF
J: TRBJ1-2
size: few
length: 12
V: TRBV12-5
D: -

DNA: TGTGCCAGCAGTTTAAGGGTAGCTGAGACCCAGTACTTC
CDR3: CASSLRVAETQYF
J: TRBJ2-5
size: many
length: 13
V: TRBV27
D: -

DNA: TGTGCCAGTCGGGACAGGGGCTATCAGCCCCAGCATTTT
CDR3: CASRDRGYQPQHF
J: TRBJ1-5
size: many
length: 13
V: TRBV19
D: TRBD1

DNA: TGTGCCACCAGCGGCGGACTAGCGTCGTACAATGAGCAGTTCTTC
CDR3: CATSGGLASYNEQFF
J: TRBJ2-1
size: many
length: 15
V: TRBV15
D: TRBD2

DNA: TGTGCCAGCAGTGAGGGACTAGCAACCGAGACCCAGTACTTC
CDR3: CASSEGLATETQYF
J: TRBJ2-5
size: many
length: 14
V: TRBV2
D: TRBD2

DNA: TGTGCCAGCAGTCGAAAGGGGCCCTCAGATACGCAGTATTTT
CDR3: CASSRKGPSDTQYF
J: TRBJ2-3
size: many
length: 14
V: TRBV6-6
D: -

DNA: TGCTCGGAGGGGGGGCCCAGCTCCTACAATGAGCAGTTCTTC
CDR3: CSEGGPSSYNEQFF
J: TRBJ2-1
size: -
length: 14
V: TRBV29-1
D: -

DNA: TGTGCCAGTAGTATCCCACCGGGCGAGCAGTACTTC
CDR3: CASSIPPGEQYF
J: TRBJ2-7
size: few
length: 12
V: TRBV19
D: -

DNA: TGTGCCAGCAGCTTAGCGTTTTTCGGGTTCAGGGGAAACGGGGAGCTGTTTTTT
CDR3: CASSLAFFGFRGNGELFF
J: TRBJ2-2
size: -
length: 18
V: TRBV7-2
D: -

DNA: TGTGCCAGCAGTCCCCAGGGGACCTATGGCTACACCTTC
CDR3: CASSPQGTYGYTF
J: TRBJ1-2
size: many
length: 13
V: TRBV6-2/TRBV6-3
D: -

DNA: TGCGCCAGCAGCGACGGACAGTTTCCCCCGGGCGAGCAGTACTTC
CDR3: CASSDGQFPPGEQYF
J: TRBJ2-7
size: many
length: 15
V: TRBV5-1
D: -

DNA: TGTGCCAGCAGTAAGGACAGCTTCCTCGGAAAACTGTTTTTT
CDR3: CASSKDSFLGKLFF
J: TRBJ1-4
size: -
length: 14
V: TRBV6-2/TRBV6-3
D: -

DNA: TGTGCCAGCAGCCCGGACCTCCCCACAGATACGCAGTATTTT
CDR3: CASSPDLPTDTQYF
J: TRBJ2-3
size: medium-sized
length: 14
V: TRBV7-9
D: -

DNA: TGTGCCAGCAGCCATAGGGCCGGGGACACCGGGGAGCTGTTTTTT
CDR3: CASSHRAGDTGELFF
J: TRBJ2-2
size: many
length: 15
V: TRBV11-3
D: -

DNA: TGTGCCAGCATTGGACTAGCCTACACAGATACGCAGTATTTT
CDR3: CASIGLAYTDTQYF
J: TRBJ2-3
size: many
length: 14
V: TRBV6-1
D: TRBD2

DNA: TGTGCCAGCAGCCAACTTGGGGGTTCTAGCACAGATACGCAGTATTTT
CDR3: CASSQLGGSSTDTQYF
J: TRBJ2-3
size: many
length: 16
V: TRBV3-1
D: -

DNA: TGTGCCAGCAGTGATACGTTTGATCAGCCCCAGCATTTT
CDR3: CASSDTFDQPQHF
J: TRBJ1-5
size: many
length: 13
V: TRBV2
D: -

DNA: TGTGCCAGCAGCCGGGTAGCGGCGGGGGGCAATGAGCAGTTCTTC
CDR3: CASSRVAAGGNEQFF
J: TRBJ2-1
size: many
length: 15
V: TRBV7-2
D: TRBD2

DNA: TGTGCCAGTGAACTAGCGGCCTACAATGAGCAGTTCTTC
CDR3: CASELAAYNEQFF
J: TRBJ2-1
size: medium-sized
length: 13
V: TRBV6-2/TRBV6-3
D: TRBD2

DNA: TGTGCCAGCAGCCAAGGCCGGACTAGCGGGTACAATGAGCAGTTCTTC
CDR3: CASSQGRTSGYNEQFF
J: TRBJ2-1
size: many
length: 16
V: TRBV14
D: TRBD2

DNA: TGTGCCAGCAGCCCGGCGGCAGCGGGAGCTGGATTGCAAGAGACCCAGTACTTC
CDR3: CASSPAAAGAGLQETQYF
J: TRBJ2-5
size: many
length: 18
V: TRBV7-9
D: TRBD2

DNA: TGCGCCAGCAGCTTACCCGGACTCGCCCCTGAGCAGTTCTTC
CDR3: CASSLPGLAPEQFF
J: TRBJ2-1
size: many
length: 14
V: TRBV5-1
D: -

DNA: TGTGCCAGCAGCCTCCGGGTGGCAGATACGCAGTATTTT
CDR3: CASSLRVADTQYF
J: TRBJ2-3
size: many
length: 13
V: TRBV12-3/TRBV12-4
D: -

DNA: TGTGCCAGCAGCTTAGTCGGGCAGACCTCTGGGGCCAACGTCCTGACTTTC
CDR3: CASSLVGQTSGANVLTF
J: TRBJ2-6
size: many
length: 17
V: TRBV7-9
D: -

DNA: TGCAGTGCTAGAGACGGGACTGAGCAGTTCTTC
CDR3: CSARDGTEQFF
J: TRBJ2-1
size: many
length: 11
V: TRBV20-1
D: -

DNA: TGCGCCAGCAGCCCAAGGAACTCTGGGGCCAACGTCCTGACTTTC
CDR3: CASSPRNSGANVLTF
J: TRBJ2-6
size: medium-sized
length: 15
V: TRBV5-1
D: -

DNA: TGTGCCAGCAGCGGTCTTCGGTCACCCCTCCACTTT
CDR3: CASSGLRSPLHF
J: TRBJ1-6
size: many
length: 12
V: TRBV2
D: -

DNA: TGTGCCAGCAGTATTCGAGGGGGCGCTCAAAACATTCAGTACTTC
CDR3: CASSIRGGAQNIQYF
J: TRBJ2-4
size: medium-sized
length: 15
V: TRBV6-2/TRBV6-3
D: TRBD1

DNA: TGTGCCACCAGTGATGCGGGGGCCTACAATGAGCAGTTCTTC
CDR3: CATSDAGAYNEQFF
J: TRBJ2-1
size: many
length: 14
V: TRBV24-1
D: TRBD2

DNA: TGTGCCAGCTCACCACCGACTGCAACCGGGGAGCTGTTTTTT
CDR3: CASSPPTATGELFF
J: TRBJ2-2
size: -
length: 14
V: TRBV18
D: -

DNA: TGTGCCAGCAGCGGAGGGGGGACCGTGGGAGGAGATGAGCAGTTCTTC
CDR3: CASSGGGTVGGDEQFF
J: TRBJ2-1
size: many
length: 16
V: TRBV9
D: -

DNA: TGCGCCAGCAGCTTGTCCCGAGGCTACAGCACAGATACGCAGTATTTT
CDR3: CASSLSRGYSTDTQYF
J: TRBJ2-3
size: many
length: 16
V: TRBV5-1
D: -

DNA: TGTGCCACCGCCGGGACAGGGAGGGGCTACACCTTC
CDR3: CATAGTGRGYTF
J: TRBJ1-2
size: medium-sized
length: 12
V: TRBV6-5
D: TRBD1

DNA: TGTGCCAGCTCACAGGGGGAGGACGGTCAGCCCCAGCATTTT
CDR3: CASSQGEDGQPQHF
J: TRBJ1-5
size: medium-sized
length: 14
V: TRBV18
D: -

DNA: TGCGCCAGCAGCTCGGGACAGGGGGCGGAAAAACTGTTTTTT
CDR3: CASSSGQGAEKLFF
J: TRBJ1-4
size: medium-sized
length: 14
V: TRBV5-1
D: TRBD1

DNA: TGTGCCAGCTCACCTGACGGGGGTAGCAATCAGCCCCAGCATTTT
CDR3: CASSPDGGSNQPQHF
J: TRBJ1-5
size: few
length: 15
V: TRBV18
D: -

DNA: TGCAGCGTGTCCGGGACTAACAGATACAATGAGCAGTTCTTC
CDR3: CSVSGTNRYNEQFF
J: TRBJ2-1
size: many
length: 14
V: TRBV29-1
D: TRBD2

DNA: TGTGCCAGTTCCCCGGCGGGGGGCAATGGCAATCAGCCCCAGCATTTT
CDR3: CASSPAGGNGNQPQHF
J: TRBJ1-5
size: medium-sized
length: 16
V: TRBV27
D: -

DNA: TGCGCCAGCAGCCATATAGCAGGGAGTGGAGAGACCCAGTACTTC
CDR3: CASSHIAGSGETQYF
J: TRBJ2-5
size: medium-sized
length: 15
V: TRBV4-3
D: -

DNA: TGTGCCAGCTCAAGCGGTTATAGCAATCAGCCCCAGCATTTT
CDR3: CASSSGYSNQPQHF
J: TRBJ1-5
size: many
length: 14
V: TRBV18
D: -

DNA: TGCGCCAGCAGCTTTACCCCGGGACAGGGTAATGGCTACACCTTC
CDR3: CASSFTPGQGNGYTF
J: TRBJ1-2
size: few
length: 15
V: TRBV5-1
D: TRBD1

DNA: TGTGCCAGCAGCTTATTTGAGACGGTTAATGAAAAACTGTTTTTT
CDR3: CASSLFETVNEKLFF
J: TRBJ1-4
size: medium-sized
length: 15
V: TRBV7-9
D: -

DNA: TGCAGTACCTCCGGAGGGCACAATGAGCAGTTCTTC
CDR3: CSTSGGHNEQFF
J: TRBJ2-1
size: many
length: 12
V: TRBV20-1
D: -

DNA: TGCAGCGTTGTCCAGGGCCAAGAGACCCAGTACTTC
CDR3: CSVVQGQETQYF
J: TRBJ2-5
size: many
length: 12
V: TRBV29-1
D: -

DNA: TGTGCCAGCAGCCAAGATCGGAATTCCCCCGGGACAGGGGCCCTGGGCGGCTACACCTTC
CDR3: CASSQDRNSPGTGALGGYTF
J: TRBJ1-2
size: medium-sized
length: 20
V: TRBV14
D: TRBD1

DNA: TGTGCCAGCAGCCCAGGGACTATTCAAGAGACCCAGTACTTC
CDR3: CASSPGTIQETQYF
J: TRBJ2-5
size: many
length: 14
V: TRBV9
D: TRBD2

DNA: TGTGCCAGCAGCCAATCGGGCCCCGACTATGGCTACACCTTC
CDR3: CASSQSGPDYGYTF
J: TRBJ1-2
size: -
length: 14
V: TRBV16
D: -

DNA: TGTGCCAGCCACGTGGGTCAAGCCGGGGAGCTGTTTTTT
CDR3: CASHVGQAGELFF
J: TRBJ2-2
size: few
length: 13
V: TRBV18
D: -

DNA: TGTGCCAGCAGTGCTGACAATGAGCAGTTCTTC
CDR3: CASSADNEQFF
J: TRBJ2-1
size: -
length: 11
V: TRBV2
D: -

DNA: TGTGCCAGCAGCTTAAGGGACAGATCCACAGATACGCAGTATTTT
CDR3: CASSLRDRSTDTQYF
J: TRBJ2-3
size: medium-sized
length: 15
V: TRBV7-8
D: TRBD1

DNA: TGTGCCAGCAGCTCCCGGACCGTAAACACCGGGGAGCTGTTTTTT
CDR3: CASSSRTVNTGELFF
J: TRBJ2-2
size: once
length: 15
V: TRBV7-2
D: -

DNA: TGTGCCAGCAGTTACTCTCCGGGGGGAGTTGAAAAACTGTTTTTT
CDR3: CASSYSPGGVEKLFF
J: TRBJ1-4
size: medium-sized
length: 15
V: TRBV6-5
D: -